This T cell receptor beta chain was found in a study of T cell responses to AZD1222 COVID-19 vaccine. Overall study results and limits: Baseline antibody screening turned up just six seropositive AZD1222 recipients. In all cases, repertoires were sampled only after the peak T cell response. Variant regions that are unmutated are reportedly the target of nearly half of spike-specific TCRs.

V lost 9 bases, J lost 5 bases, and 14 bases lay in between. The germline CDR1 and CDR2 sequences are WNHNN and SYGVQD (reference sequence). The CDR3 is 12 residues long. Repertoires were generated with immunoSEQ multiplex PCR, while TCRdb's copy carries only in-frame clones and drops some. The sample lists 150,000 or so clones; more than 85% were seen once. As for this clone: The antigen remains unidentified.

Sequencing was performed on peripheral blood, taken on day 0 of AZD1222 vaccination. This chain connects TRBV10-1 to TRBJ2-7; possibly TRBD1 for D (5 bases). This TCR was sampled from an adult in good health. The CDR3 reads CASAGARDEQYF. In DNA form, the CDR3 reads TGCGCCAGTGCCGGCGCCAGGGACGAGCAGTACTTC.